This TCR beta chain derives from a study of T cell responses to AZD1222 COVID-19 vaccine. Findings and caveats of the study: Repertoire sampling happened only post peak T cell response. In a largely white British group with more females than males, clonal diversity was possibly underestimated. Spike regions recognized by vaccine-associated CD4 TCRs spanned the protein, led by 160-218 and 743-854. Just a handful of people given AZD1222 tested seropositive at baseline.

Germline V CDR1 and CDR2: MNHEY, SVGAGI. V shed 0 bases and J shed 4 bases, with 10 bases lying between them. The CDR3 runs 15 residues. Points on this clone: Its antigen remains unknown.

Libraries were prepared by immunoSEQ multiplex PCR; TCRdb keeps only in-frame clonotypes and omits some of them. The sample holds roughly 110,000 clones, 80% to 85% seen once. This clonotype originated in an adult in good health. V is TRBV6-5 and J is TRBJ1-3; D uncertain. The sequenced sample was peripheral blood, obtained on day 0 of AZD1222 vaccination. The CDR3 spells CASSYSIGHGNTIYF. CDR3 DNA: TGTGCCAGCAGTTACTCGATAGGGCACGGAAACACCATATATTTT.